The T cell receptor (beta chain) described here comes from a study of cytomegalovirus exposure and HLA in healthy donors. The CDR3 is made up of 15 amino acids. Germline V lookup: CDR1 MNHNY, CDR2 SVGAGI (reference sequence). 13 Jbeta primers and 60 Vbeta primers were used for the PCR. TCRdb's copy holds only in-frame clones and misses some; the assay was immunoSEQ multiplex PCR. The sample records approximately 150,000 clones, roughly 70% being singletons. Healthy bone marrow donors made up the donor group. This chain uses TRBV6-6 with TRBJ2-5; TRBD1 matches at 7 bases. The last part of the DNA fits TRBJ2-7 better; the J call may be wrong. The TCR originated in a woman between 18 and 29 years old in good health and CMV-seropositive. The sample taken for sequencing was PBMCs. For the CDR3, the DNA is TGTGCCAGCAGTTACCGGGACAGAGCTTCCTACGAGCAGTACTTC. It is translated as CASSYRDRASYEQYF.